This is a list of T cell receptor beta chains from one sample in a study of CD8 T cells in Susac syndrome. TCRdb re-derived calls from the immunoSEQ multiplex PCR reads in MiXCR, one entry per CDR3 protein. Of 190,000 or so distinct CDR3 sequences in the sample, over 90% are singletons; the top ten hold approximately 0.093%. The material sequenced was CD4+ T cells from PBMCs. All receptors derive from a human donor with multiple sclerosis. CDR3s include the opening cysteine and the closing phenylalanine or tryptophan. A D gene is named only where the DNA matches it firmly. Clone size is not always given. Where it is, it says once, few, many or a class for expanded clones.

clone_size j_call cdr3_length d_call v_call cdr3_nt cdr3_aa
- TRBJ1-6 15 - TRBV6-5 TGTGCCAGCAGCGGACTGCGCTCCTATAATTCACCCCTCCACTTT CASSGLRSYNSPLHF
- TRBJ2-7 13 TRBD2 TRBV3-1 TGTGCCAGCAGCCAAAAGTCGGCGGGAGGGCAACACTTC CASSQKSAGGQHF
- TRBJ1-1 14 - TRBV3-1 TGTGCCAGCAGCCCACTTCGGGACTCTACTGAAGCTTTCTTT CASSPLRDSTEAFF
- TRBJ1-5 16 - TRBV15 TGTGCCACCAGCAGAGATCGATGGGTCTCCAAAGGGCCCCAGCATTTT CATSRDRWVSKGPQHF
- TRBJ1-1 12 - TRBV12-3/TRBV12-4 TGTGCCAGCAGACCAATTAGCACTGAAGCTTTCTTT CASRPISTEAFF
- TRBJ1-2 13 - TRBV7-9 TGTGCCAGCAGCTTAGACTCTAAGGGTGGCTACACCTTC CASSLDSKGGYTF
once TRBJ2-1 15 TRBD1 TRBV3-1 TGTGCCAGCAGCCAGGGGACAGGGCTCTACAATGAGCAGTTCTTC CASSQGTGLYNEQFF
- TRBJ1-2 12 - TRBV7-9 TGTGCCAGCAGCTTAGTTTTGGAAGGCTACACCTTC CASSLVLEGYTF
- TRBJ2-5 15 - TRBV27 TGTGCCAGCAGCTGGGGCGGGGTAAGACAAGAGACCCAGTACTTC CASSWGGVRQETQYF
- TRBJ2-3 14 - TRBV29-1 TGCAGCGTTGACGGTAGCACTCTCACAGATACGCAGTATTTT CSVDGSTLTDTQYF
- TRBJ1-2 12 - TRBV12-3/TRBV12-4 TGTGCCAGCAGCCCCGGGAGGGATGGCTACACCTTC CASSPGRDGYTF
- TRBJ1-4 14 - TRBV5-1 TGCGCCAGCAGCCTGGACGGGAGTGAGGAAAAACTGTTTTTT CASSLDGSEEKLFF
once TRBJ2-2 14 - TRBV4-1 TGCGCCAGCATGCGAGGTGGGAACACCGGGGAGCTGTTTTTT CASMRGGNTGELFF
- TRBJ2-2 15 TRBD1 TRBV12-3/TRBV12-4 TGTGCCAGCGGAGACAGGGGTCGTGGCACCGGGGAGCTGTTTTTT CASGDRGRGTGELFF
- TRBJ2-3 13 TRBD2 TRBV7-9 TGTGCCAGCGGACTAGCGGTCACAGATACGCAGTATTTT CASGLAVTDTQYF
- TRBJ1-1 10 - TRBV29-1 TGCAGCGTTGGGGAACCGTCCGCTTTCTTT CSVGEPSAFF
- TRBJ1-1 15 - TRBV4-2 TGTGCCAGCAGCCTATCTGATGTAAGGAACACTGAAGCTTTCTTT CASSLSDVRNTEAFF